The clone carrying this TCR beta chain was recorded only once. Antigen: not known. This record belongs to a study of OX40 agonist ivuxolimab in advanced cancers. Study summary: Participants averaged 60 years of age (range about 23 to 79) and were approximately 81% male. General study findings and limits: Relative to CD4+ cells, CD8+ T cells on average had more expanded clones.

Sequencing used immunoSEQ multiplex PCR; TCRdb keeps in-frame clones, though not all of them. The sample consists of tens of thousands of clones, 70% to 90% of them appearing once. Sample: CD4+ or CD8+ T cells sorted from blood, taken in a trial of the OX40 agonist ivuxolimab. The clonotype was recovered from an adult with an advanced solid tumor such as melanoma, head and neck, liver or kidney cancer.

CDR3 sequence reads: CASTQRGLSNQPQHF. Written as DNA, the CDR3 is TGTGCCAGTACCCAGAGGGGACTTAGCAATCAGCCCCAGCATTTT. The gene calls are TRBV19 and TRBJ1-5, with a possible D match to TRBD1 (5 bases). V lost 7 bases, J lost 0 bases, and 13 bases lay in between. The CDR3 totals 15 residues. Germline V lookup: CDR1 LNHDA, CDR2 SQIVND (reference sequence).